This entry lists 19 T cell receptor beta chains sequenced from one sample in a study of blood T cells in healthy people across ages. The use of a sample-barcoded 5' primer and a J-beta primer mix characterized a second PCR of roughly 6 to 12 cycles. TCRdb analysed the 5' RACE reads with MiXCR anew, one entry per CDR3 protein. The data contain 550,000 to 800,000 distinct CDR3 sequences, less than 40% of them singletons. Input material: blood. Receptors originate from a woman older than 75 in good health.

This clonotype was counted ten times or more. The V gene is TRBV11-2, the J gene TRBJ2-3; D call uncertain. The V end lost 4 bases, the J end lost 8 bases, and 10 bases lay between the germline ends. Germline assignment: CDR1 SGHAT and CDR2 FQNNGV. The CDR3 consists of 12 residues. Written as DNA, the CDR3 is TGTGCCAGCAGCTCGTTCATAGGTACGCAGTATTTT. Protein sequence: CASSSFIGTQYF.

On this clonotype: One base away lies a much larger clone, so this may be a sequencing read error. The V and J genes are TRBV24-1 and TRBJ2-1; possibly TRBD1 for D (6 bases). Looked up from germline, CDR1 is KGHDR and CDR2 is SFDVKD. This CDR3 comprises 16 residues. Trimming left V 3 bases short and J 0 bases short, with 11 bases between. This CDR3 reads CATSDGDTSSYNEQFF. The CDR3 coding sequence is TGTGCCACCAGTGATGGGGACACGAGCTCCTACAATGAGCAGTTCTTC.

Of note for this clonotype: The conserved phenylalanine or tryptophan is not found at the CDR3 terminus, so this likely reflects a read error. The V call is TRBV7-9, the J call TRBJ2-2, with D possibly matching TRBD2 (5 bases). This CDR3 spans 15 amino acids. Germline V gene data show CDR1 as SEHNR and CDR2 as FQNEAQ (reference sequence). V shed 6 bases and J shed 4 bases, with 15 bases lying between them. DNA for the CDR3: TGTGCCAGCAGATGGACCCGAGGGATCACCGGGGAGCTGTTTGTT. Amino acids: CASRWTRGITGELFV.

This clonotype was observed a single time. The chain links TRBV7-2 to TRBJ2-3; D perhaps matches TRBD1 (7 bases). The CDR3 contains 14 residues. V lost 8 bases and J 2 bases, leaving 14 bases between the germline ends. The V gene's germline CDR1 is SGHTA and CDR2 FQGNSA. As DNA, the CDR3 is TGTGCCAGCCGCCCAGGGGGGAACACAGATACGCAGTATTTT. Translating it yields CASRPGGNTDTQYF.

This clonotype came up many times. The genes are TRBV5-1 and TRBJ2-1; D is unclear. This CDR3 is 14 amino acids long. Germline CDR1 reads SGHRS; CDR2 reads YFSETQ. The V end was cut by 4 bases, the J end by 5 bases, with 13 bases between. The CDR3 here is CASSLLQSNNEQFF. CDR3 sequence (DNA): TGCGCCAGCAGCCTTCTACAATCTAACAATGAGCAGTTCTTC.

Many counts were recorded for this clonotype. This chain connects TRBV5-1 to TRBJ2-1; unclear D gene. CDR3 length: 15 residues. Trimming shortened V by 0 bases and J by 1 base, and 8 bases separated the two germline ends. Germline values: CDR1 SGHRS, CDR2 YFSETQ. The CDR3 loop reads CASSLDRPSYNEQFF. For the CDR3, the DNA is TGCGCCAGCAGCTTGGACAGACCTTCCTACAATGAGCAGTTCTTC.

This clonotype was observed a few times. This rearrangement joins TRBV7-2 to TRBJ1-2; D possibly corresponds to TRBD1 (6 bases). The CDR3 extends over 14 amino acids. V was cut by 5 bases and J by 13 bases, with 23 bases left in between. Germline lookup yields CDR1 SGHTA and CDR2 FQGNSA. CDR3 loop: CASSPLSPTGLVTF. The CDR3 DNA reads as TGTGCCAGCAGCCCCTTGTCGCCCACAGGGTTGGTCACCTTC.

The gene calls are TRBV7-2 and TRBJ1-5, with D unclear. V lost 5 bases and J lost 3, with 23 bases in between. The CDR3 loop spans 18 amino acids. The germline V gene has CDR1 SGHTA and CDR2 FQGNSA. The CDR3 region has the DNA TGTGCCAGCAGCGATTTTGGCTCGGGATCTTGGAACAATCAGCCCCAGCATTTT. Translating gives CASSDFGSGSWNNQPQHF.

Notes on this clonotype: A single base separates this from a much larger clone, so it may be a read error. The chain uses TRBV5-8 and TRBJ2-1; D may be TRBD1 (5 bases). The DNA matches TRBJ2-7 better at its end, which makes the J call doubtful. CDR1 and CDR2 from the germline V gene are SGHTS and YDEGEE. This CDR3 is built from 14 residues. This chain's CDR3 is CAEAPTATYNEQYF. CDR3 bases: TGTGCTGAGGCGCCGACAGCTACCTACAATGAGCAGTACTTC.

This clonotype was recorded at least ten times. This chain joins TRBV9 and TRBJ2-5; 10 nucleotides agree with TRBD1. CDR3 length: 15 amino acids. V gave up 0 bases and J gave up 4 bases; unmatched junction bases: 3. Germline lookup yields CDR1 SGDLS and CDR2 YYNGEE. The CDR3 loop reads CASSVGGQGGETQYF. The CDR3 coding sequence is TGTGCCAGCAGCGTAGGTGGACAGGGGGGAGAGACCCAGTACTTC.

The rearrangement links TRBV19 to TRBJ2-2, with D perhaps given as TRBD1 or TRBD2 (5 bases each). Trimming took off 2 bases at V and 6 bases at J, with 13 bases between the two ends. Germline V gives CDR1 LNHDA, CDR2 SQIVND (reference sequence). This CDR3 comprises 15 residues. The CDR3 is CASSIFGTKPGELFF. For the CDR3, the DNA is TGTGCCAGTAGTATATTCGGGACGAAACCCGGGGAGCTGTTTTTT. Supplemented by reference TRBV19 and TRBJ2-2, the full variable domain reads DGGITQSPKYLFRKEGQNVTLSCEQNLNHDAMYWYRQDPGQGLRLIYYSQIVNDFQKGDIAEGYSVSREKKESFPLTVTSAQKNPTAFYLCASSIFGTKPGELFFGEGSRLTVL.

The rearrangement links TRBV20-1 to TRBJ2-3, with TRBD1 as a possible D gene (7 bases). V was pared by 7 bases and J by 5 bases, with 19 bases between. CDR3 length equals 14 residues. The germline CDR1 and CDR2 sequences are DFQATT and SNEGSKA (reference sequence). CDR3 region: CSVRGGTAQDTQYF. The DNA of the CDR3 is TGCAGTGTAAGAGGGGGGACAGCTCAAGATACGCAGTATTTT.

This clonotype was observed many times. The rearrangement links TRBV7-3 to TRBJ1-4, with a tentative D call TRBD1 (5 bases). Trimming removed 5 bases from V and 4 bases from J, with 14 bases in between. Per germline, CDR1 SGHTA and CDR2 FQGTGA. There are 15 residues in the CDR3. CDR3 bases: TGTGCCAGCAGCCGTTGGGCAGGGATTAATGAAAAACTGTTTTTT. As protein: CASSRWAGINEKLFF.

The chain uses TRBV2 and TRBJ2-1; 16 positions match TRBD2. V lost 8 bases and J lost 12; bases outside the gene matches: 1. This CDR3 is built from 12 residues. Per germline, CDR1 SNHLY and CDR2 FYNNEI. The CDR3 DNA reads as TGTGCCAGCGGGACTAGCGGGGGGGTGCAGTTCTTC. Translation gives CASGTSGGVQFF.

This clonotype was recorded at least ten times. The chain links TRBV25-1 to TRBJ1-4; D unresolved. Germline CDR1 reads MGHDK; CDR2 reads SYGVNS. There are 15 residues in the CDR3. With 4 bases removed from V and 6 bases from J, the gap between germline ends came to 15 bases. The CDR3 loop is CASSVARSRHEKLFF. CDR3 DNA: TGTGCCAGCAGTGTTGCCAGGTCGCGGCATGAAAAACTGTTTTTT.

This clonotype was seen ten or more times. This chain links TRBV5-4 with TRBJ2-5; 9 bases fit TRBD2. The CDR3 contains 15 residues. CDR1 is SGHNT and CDR2 is YYREEE in the germline V gene (reference sequence). V dropped 5 bases and J dropped 3; count of bases not matched to a gene: 8. In DNA, the CDR3 is TGTGCCAGCAGGGTCGGGGCTAGCGGGAAAGAGACCCAGTACTTC. Translating gives CASRVGASGKETQYF.

At least ten counts were recorded for this clonotype. The chain combines TRBV20-1 with TRBJ2-7; 10 nucleotides match TRBD2. Trimming cost V 0 bases and J 3 bases; bases outside gene matches: 11. CDR3 length: 17 residues. Per germline, CDR1 DFQATT and CDR2 SNEGSKA (reference sequence). CDR3 sequence: CSARDKRGGVFIYEQYF. The DNA for the CDR3 is TGCAGTGCTAGAGATAAGCGGGGGGGCGTTTTTATCTACGAGCAGTACTTC.

This clonotype was found many times. The genes are TRBV20-1 and TRBJ2-1; D tentatively fits TRBD1 or TRBD2 (6 bases each). The CDR3 contains 16 residues. Trimming removed 0 bases from V and 0 bases from J, with 12 bases in between. Germline V gene data show CDR1 as DFQATT and CDR2 as SNEGSKA (reference sequence). CDR3 residues: CSARDYPGASYNEQFF. CDR3 nucleotide sequence: TGCAGTGCTAGAGATTACCCGGGGGCCTCCTACAATGAGCAGTTCTTC.

The J gene is TRBJ1-2, the V gene TRBV9; D is unclear. Germline values: CDR1 SGDLS, CDR2 YYNGEE. Between the trimmed V and J ends, which lost 3 bases and 6 bases, there was a span of 6 bases. CDR3 length: 11 amino acids. For the CDR3, the DNA is TGTGCCAGCAGCGCCACACATGGCTACACCTTC. It encodes CASSATHGYTF. Complete variable domain (other parts from reference TRBV9 and TRBJ1-2): DSGVTQTPKHLITATGQRVTLRCSPRSGDLSVYWYQQSLDQGLQFLIQYYNGEERAKGNILERFSAQQFPDLHSELNLSSLELGDSALYFCASSATHGYTFGSGTRLTVV.